This TCR beta chain was sequenced for a study of identical twins. This clonotype has more than one count but fewer than ten. What it binds is not known. TCRdb independently ran MiXCR on the 5' RACE reads; one entry per CDR3 protein. The table has about 700,000 distinct CDR3 sequences, roughly 6% seen once. The V gene's germline CDR1 is MNHEY and CDR2 SVGEGT. The V gene lost 4 bases and the J gene lost 4 bases, with 13 bases spanning the gap. CDR3 length equals 14 residues. Study outcomes and limitations: Excess twin sharing in beta out-of-frame sequences was weaker. Among out-of-frame alpha sequences shared by twins, low generation probability occurred in excess. Analyses based on zero insertions could be partly confounded by invariant MAIT and iNKT cells.

Material: naive T cells sorted from blood. This clonotype was sampled from a young man in good health. The gene calls are TRBV6-2 or TRBV6-3 and TRBJ1-1, with a weak D call TRBD1 (5 bases). The CDR3 sequence is CASSSVGTGTEAFF. The CDR3 region has the DNA TGTGCCAGCAGTTCAGTGGGGACCGGCACTGAAGCTTTCTTT.